This TCR beta chain was observed in a study of T cells in tuberculosis. Study background: Sequenced TCRs come from CD1B-GMM tetramer-binding T cells.

Regarding this clone: Antigen specificity is unknown.

The protocol was immunoSEQ multiplex PCR, while the TCRdb copy is restricted to in-frame clones and leaves out a portion. The sample includes 20,000 to 25,000 clones, 75% to 90% of them seen just once. Points from the study as a whole: The TCR-beta difference was not significant; alpha differences partly reflected length. Cases with active tuberculosis were adults, while controls were adolescents.

Source material: PBMCs. This clonotype was sampled from a donor aged 10-29 years with latent tuberculosis or without tuberculosis infection.

The CDR3 coding sequence is TGTGCCAGCAGTTATTACCGGACAGGGGACCACGAGCAGTACTTC. Amino acids: CASSYYRTGDHEQYF. The chain is built from TRBV6-5 and TRBJ2-7; TRBD1 aligns across 9 bases. After removal of 3 bases from V and 5 bases from J, the junction contained 8 bases not matched to a gene. The CDR3 runs 15 residues. Germline assignment: CDR1 MNHEY and CDR2 SVGAGI.